Listed here are 8 T cell receptor beta chains from one sample, sequenced in a study of neurological immune-mediated disorders. Each CDR3 protein gets one entry after TCRdb re-called the 5' RACE reads with MiXCR. The sample consists of fewer than 85,000 distinct CDR3 sequences, around 3.9% of them appearing once. Sequencing was carried out using PBMCs. These receptors came from a man younger than 40 with multiple sclerosis.

The chain links TRBV20-1 to TRBJ2-5, with D unresolved. Trimming left V 3 bases short and J 7 bases short, with 12 bases between. The germline CDR1 and CDR2 sequences are DFQATT and SNEGSKA (reference sequence). The CDR3 runs to 12 residues. CDR3 in DNA: TGCAGTGCTAGTAAAACTTTAGGGACCCAGTACTTC. Translating it yields CSASKTLGTQYF.

This clonotype was detected many times. This chain uses TRBV9 with TRBJ2-6; no firm D call. Germline-derived CDR1 and CDR2 are SGDLS and YYNGEE. The CDR3 contains 12 residues. Between the trimmed V and J ends, which lost 7 bases and 3 bases, there was a span of 5 bases. The CDR3 sequence is CASLSGANVLTF. Here the CDR3 DNA reads TGTGCCAGCCTGAGTGGGGCCAACGTCCTGACTTTC.

This clonotype was detected many times. This rearrangement joins TRBV15 to TRBJ1-3, with 9 bases fitting TRBD1. Germline V gene sequence: CDR1 LNHNV, CDR2 YYDKDF (reference sequence). This CDR3 has 18 residues. The J segment lost 2 bases and the V segment lost 0 bases, leaving 8 bases of the junction unmatched. CDR3 loop: CATSRDPTGTGPGNTIYF. CDR3 nucleotide sequence: TGTGCCACCAGCAGAGATCCTACCGGGACAGGGCCTGGAAACACCATATATTTT.

This clonotype was observed many times. V usage is TRBV20-1 and J usage is TRBJ1-1, with D possibly TRBD1 on 6 matching bases. The CDR3 totals 14 residues. Looked up from germline, CDR1 is DFQATT and CDR2 is SNEGSKA (reference sequence). Deletions cut 0 bases from V and 0 bases from J, with 8 bases between. The CDR3 is CSARDQGMNTEAFF. The CDR3 nucleotides read TGCAGTGCTAGAGATCAGGGGATGAACACTGAAGCTTTCTTT.

In its sample, this clonotype was seen many times. The chain links TRBV9 to TRBJ2-2; D is ambiguous. Germline V gives CDR1 SGDLS, CDR2 YYNGEE. The CDR3 is 14 residues long. The V and J ends lost 3 bases and 3 bases respectively, with 9 bases between them. The chain's CDR3 is CASSAYTDTGELFF. The CDR3 DNA reads as TGTGCCAGCAGCGCGTACACTGACACCGGGGAGCTGTTTTTT.

Ten or more counts support this clonotype. The chain has TRBV11-3 and TRBJ1-3; 11 bases line up with TRBD1. Germline-derived CDR1 and CDR2 are SGHNT and YENEEA. CDR3 length: 16 amino acids. Unmatched junction bases numbered 6, after V lost 5 bases and J lost 3 bases. The CDR3: CASSPGQGACGNTIYF. The CDR3 region has the DNA TGTGCCAGCAGCCCCGGACAGGGGGCATGTGGAAACACCATATATTTT.

Many counts were recorded for this clonotype. The rearrangement uses TRBV10-3 and TRBJ2-1; D possibly corresponds to TRBD2 (5 bases). Per the germline V gene, CDR1 is ENHRY and CDR2 is SYGVKD. V lost 4 bases and J 10 bases, leaving 8 bases between the germline ends. CDR3 length equals 11 residues. Here the CDR3 DNA reads TGTGCCATCAGTGGAGGCGGGGAGCAGTTCTTC. Its translation is CAISGGGEQFF.

There are many counts of this clonotype. The CDR3 protein is CASSDSGTGELFF. The CDR3 DNA sequence: TGTGCCAGCTCAGATTCCGGCACCGGGGAGCTGTTTTTT. This chain links TRBV18 with TRBJ2-2, with D unresolved. V lost 5 bases and J 4 bases, leaving 8 bases between the germline ends. The CDR3 is 13 amino acids. CDR1 is KGHSH, CDR2 LQKENI, per germline.